The 29 T cell receptor beta chains below were found in one sample sequenced in a study of T cells in Graves' hyperthyroidism and ophthalmopathy (dated by TCRdb to between 2019 and 2020). The protocol used for the library was multiplex PCR. Instrument on record: Illumina HiSeq 2000. TCR beta CDR3 regions were amplified from RNA transcripts. For the first round of RT-PCR on the TCR CDR3, the HTBI primer set was used together with the Qiagen OneStep RT-PCR kit. TCRdb reanalyzed the raw reads on its own, using fastp at Q25 for trimming and MiXCR for clone calling, and kept in-frame beta chains. For every CDR3 protein sequence, its rows merge into one entry that carries the most common genes and DNA. The sample contains 300,000 to 500,000 distinct CDR3 sequences, around 15% of them found a single time. Jointly, the top ten make up approximately 27% of the sample. The specimen was blood. Source of these receptors: a man aged 50 to 59 with Graves' ophthalmopathy.

This clonotype appeared a few times. The chain employs TRBV15 and TRBJ2-3; no clear D gene. V gave up 3 bases and J gave up 1 base, with 5 bases separating them. The CDR3 is made up of 13 amino acids. In germline, CDR1 is LNHNV, CDR2 YYDKDF (reference sequence). DNA of the CDR3: TGTGCCACCAGCAGCCTCGGCACAGATACGCAGTATTTT. Amino acids: CATSSLGTDTQYF. The whole variable domain, filled in from reference TRBV15 and TRBJ2-3, reads DAMVIQNPRYQVTQFGKPVTLSCSQTLNHNVMYWYQQKSSQAPKLLFHYYDKDFNNEADTPDNFQSRRPNTSFCFLDIRSPGLGDTAMYLCATSSLGTDTQYFGPGTRLTVL.

The V gene is TRBV29-1, the J gene TRBJ2-2; tentative D call: TRBD1 (6 bases). The CDR3 is 12 amino acids. CDR1 and CDR2 from the germline V gene are SQVTM and ANQGSEA. The germline V and J ends were trimmed by 5 bases and 5 bases, with 9 bases remaining between them. Written as DNA, the CDR3 is TGCAGCGTTCCAGGGGATACCGGGGAGCTGTTTTTT. Translating it yields CSVPGDTGELFF.

This clonotype was found a few times. This sequence joins TRBV6-1 and TRBJ2-5, with 14 bases matching TRBD2. This CDR3 comprises 17 residues. From germline, CDR1 is MNHNS and CDR2 SASEGT. V lost 7 bases to trimming and J lost 3 bases; unmatched junction nucleotides: 10. The CDR3 DNA is TGTGCCAGCACCTCGGGACTAGCGGGAGTAGTAGAAGAGACCCAGTACTTC. It yields the protein CASTSGLAGVVEETQYF.

This clonotype was counted ten times or more. This sequence joins TRBV3-1 and TRBJ2-1, with D tentatively TRBD1 (6 bases). The CDR3 sequence is 11 residues long. V shed 8 bases and J shed 4 bases, with 6 bases lying between them. Germline V CDR1 and CDR2: LGHDT, YNNKEL (reference sequence). The CDR3 sequence: CASQGYNEQFF. CDR3 coding DNA: TGTGCCAGCCAGGGGTACAATGAGCAGTTCTTC.

In its sample, this clonotype was seen many times. The chain uses TRBV12-5 and TRBJ2-5, with D unresolved. Germline V gene data show CDR1 as LGHNT and CDR2 as FRNRAP. The CDR3 is made up of 11 amino acids. With 1 base removed from V and 3 bases from J, the gap between germline ends came to 0 bases. CDR3 sequence: CASGLEETQYF. The CDR3 DNA sequence: TGTGCTAGTGGTTTGGAAGAGACCCAGTACTTC. Based on the CDR3 plus reference TRBV12-5 and TRBJ2-5, the full variable domain is DARVTQTPRHKVTEMGQEVTMRCQPILGHNTVFWYRQTMMQGLELLAYFRNRAPLDDSGMPKDRFSAEMPDATLATLKIQPSEPRDSAVYFCASGLEETQYFGPGTRLLVL.

There are many counts of this clonotype. V is TRBV7-9 and J is TRBJ2-7; 11 nucleotides match TRBD2. The CDR3 loop spans 16 amino acids. CDR1 is SEHNR, CDR2 FQNEAQ, per germline (reference sequence). J was trimmed by 2 bases and V by 5 bases; bases with no gene match: 8. The CDR3: CASSPGSGRATYEQYF. Here the CDR3 DNA reads TGTGCCAGCAGCCCCGGTAGCGGGAGGGCGACCTACGAGCAGTACTTC.

This clonotype was recorded at least ten times. This chain uses TRBV18 with TRBJ2-7, with unresolved D. The CDR3 has 12 amino acids. V shed 8 bases and J shed 5 bases, with 13 bases lying between them. CDR1 KGHSH and CDR2 LQKENI come from the germline V gene. This CDR3 is CASPPSRNEQYF. In DNA form, the CDR3 reads TGTGCCAGCCCCCCGTCCCGCAACGAGCAGTACTTC.

The chain uses TRBV7-6 and TRBJ2-1; TRBD1 is a possible D gene (5 bases). CDR1 is SGHVS, CDR2 FNYEAQ, per germline. The CDR3 has 16 residues. The ends were cut back, 8 bases at V and 6 bases at J, with 23 bases in the middle. This CDR3 is CASRNPFKAGSNEQFF. CDR3 nucleotides: TGTGCCAGCCGAAATCCCTTTAAAGCAGGGTCCAATGAGCAGTTCTTC.

In this sample, this clonotype turned up many times. This sequence joins TRBV12-5 and TRBJ2-1; D is possibly TRBD2 (6 bases). The CDR3 runs 14 residues. Germline V gene sequence: CDR1 LGHNT, CDR2 FRNRAP. The ends were cut back, 2 bases at V and 5 bases at J, with 10 bases in the middle. This chain's CDR3 is CASGLIAGHNEQFF. DNA for the CDR3: TGTGCTAGTGGTTTGATTGCGGGGCACAATGAGCAGTTCTTC.

The chain is built from TRBV9 and TRBJ2-3; TRBD2 aligns across 9 bases. CDR1 is SGDLS and CDR2 is YYNGEE in the germline V gene. The CDR3 covers 14 residues. The junction had 3 bases not matched to a gene; V was cut back by 3 bases and J by 4 bases. The CDR3 here is CASSAAGGADTQYF. As DNA, the CDR3 is TGTGCCAGCAGCGCCGCGGGAGGGGCAGATACGCAGTATTTT.

In its sample, this clonotype was seen a few times. The J gene is TRBJ1-1, the V gene TRBV19; no clear D. CDR1 and CDR2 from the germline V gene are LNHDA and SQIVND (reference sequence). The V end lost 6 bases, the J end lost 7 bases, and 15 bases lay between the germline ends. This CDR3 has 13 amino acids. The CDR3 DNA reads TGTGCCAGTAGCGCCGCTGGTTTGGGTGAAGCTTTCTTT. Its translation is CASSAAGLGEAFF.

This clonotype showed up just a few times. The chain joins TRBV7-6 to TRBJ2-7, with 7 bases that match TRBD1. Trimming at V came to 1 base and at J to 2 bases, leaving 11 bases not matched to a gene. This CDR3 has 17 amino acids. Germline loops: CDR1 SGHVS, CDR2 FNYEAQ. The CDR3 region is CASSLEPTGKSTYEQYF. The CDR3 nucleotides are TGTGCCAGCAGCTTAGAGCCGACAGGGAAGTCGACCTACGAGCAGTACTTC.

About this clonotype itself: This may come from a read error, since a much larger clone is one base off. J is TRBJ2-7 and V is TRBV10-1; 12 bases fit TRBD2. Germline V CDR1 and CDR2: WNHNN, SYGVQD (reference sequence). This CDR3 region has 15 residues. V lost 0 bases, J lost 6 bases, and 3 bases stayed unmatched. CDR3 amino acids: CASSESILAGGEQYF. The CDR3 bases are TGCGCCAGCAGTGAGTCGATACTAGCGGGAGGCGAGCAGTACTTC.

The chain uses TRBV19 and TRBJ1-5; D call uncertain. The germline CDR1 and CDR2 sequences are LNHDA and SQIVND (reference sequence). CDR3 length: 14 residues. Trimming took 5 bases from V and 1 from J, leaving 9 bases between them. The CDR3, as DNA: TGTGCCAGTAGTGAGACTCGGAGCAATCAGCCCCAGCATTTT. As protein: CASSETRSNQPQHF.

This clonotype was counted ten times or more. The chain uses TRBV3-1 and TRBJ1-1, with 9 bases matching TRBD1. Germline V gives CDR1 LGHDT, CDR2 YNNKEL (reference sequence). J gave up 0 bases and V 4 bases, and 0 bases lay outside the gene matches. This CDR3 is 14 amino acids long. CDR3 sequence: CASSRDRVNTEAFF. CDR3 sequence (DNA): TGTGCCAGCAGCCGGGACAGGGTGAACACTGAAGCTTTCTTT.

In its sample, this clonotype was seen many times. The CDR3 sequence is CASSGASWDTQYF. DNA for the CDR3: TGTGCCAGCTCGGGGGCTTCGTGGGATACGCAGTATTTT. This chain connects TRBV18 to TRBJ2-3; tentatively, D is TRBD1 (6 bases). From germline, CDR1 is KGHSH and CDR2 LQKENI. The CDR3 extends over 13 amino acids. V was pared by 6 bases and J by 6 bases, with 13 bases between. The whole variable domain, filled in from reference TRBV18 and TRBJ2-3, reads NAGVMQNPRHLVRRRGQEARLRCSPMKGHSHVYWYRQLPEEGLKFMVYLQKENIIDESGMPKERFSAEFPKEGPSILRIQQVVRGDSAAYFCASSGASWDTQYFGPGTRLTVL.

V and J are TRBV28 and TRBJ2-7; 9 bases fit TRBD1. The CDR3 covers 16 residues. Unmatched junction bases numbered 16, after V lost 7 bases and J lost 6 bases. Germline CDR1 is MDHEN and CDR2 is SYDVKM. The CDR3 reads CASTWGTGRILVEQYF. The CDR3 coding sequence is TGTGCCAGCACCTGGGGGACAGGGAGGATTCTGGTCGAGCAGTACTTC.

This clonotype came up many times. The V call is TRBV27, the J call TRBJ1-2; D possibly corresponds to TRBD1 (5 bases). V dropped 8 bases and J dropped 7 bases, with 14 bases sitting between them. The CDR3 is 12 residues long. From germline, CDR1 is MNHEY and CDR2 SMNVEV (reference sequence). The chain's CDR3 is CASGTGARGYTF. As DNA, the CDR3 is TGTGCCAGCGGGACTGGGGCTCGTGGCTACACCTTC.

This clonotype was observed at least ten times. The chain employs TRBV20-1 and TRBJ1-6, with unresolved D. Germline V gene data show CDR1 as DFQATT and CDR2 as SNEGSKA (reference sequence). The V end lost 5 bases, the J end lost 5 bases, and 10 bases lay between the germline ends. The CDR3 is 13 residues long. CDR3 nucleotides: TGCAGTGCTTGGGAATTGAATAATTCACCCCTCCACTTT. Amino acids: CSAWELNNSPLHF.

In this sample, this clonotype turned up many times. V and J are TRBV18 and TRBJ1-3, with 7 nucleotides matching TRBD1. The germline gives CDR1 KGHSH, CDR2 LQKENI. The CDR3 has 15 residues. Germline trimming cut 3 bases from V and 0 bases from J; bases unmatched to any gene: 2. CDR3 coding DNA: TGTGCCAGCTCACCGGGACAGATCTCTGGAAACACCATATATTTT. This translates into CASSPGQISGNTIYF. Together with reference TRBV18 and TRBJ1-3, the CDR3 gives the full variable domain: NAGVMQNPRHLVRRRGQEARLRCSPMKGHSHVYWYRQLPEEGLKFMVYLQKENIIDESGMPKERFSAEFPKEGPSILRIQQVVRGDSAAYFCASSPGQISGNTIYFGEGSWLTVV.

The chain carries TRBV24-1 and TRBJ2-3, with unresolved D. Trimming took off 3 bases at V and 4 bases at J, with 13 bases between the two ends. Germline V gives CDR1 KGHDR, CDR2 SFDVKD. The CDR3 runs 15 residues. CDR3 DNA sequence: TGTGCCACCAGTGATCCCGGTGAGTTCCCAGATACGCAGTATTTT. Translated, it gives CATSDPGEFPDTQYF.

This chain joins TRBV7-2 and TRBJ2-7, with D tentatively TRBD2 (6 bases). Trimming took off 5 bases at V and 0 bases at J, with 14 bases between the two ends. CDR3 length: 15 amino acids. CDR1 and CDR2 (germline): SGHTA, FQGNSA. The CDR3 nucleotides are TGTGCCAGCAGCCTGGGGGGACTTGCCTCCTACGAGCAGTACTTC. Encoded protein: CASSLGGLASYEQYF.

In its sample, this clonotype was seen many times. This chain joins TRBV7-2 and TRBJ1-2; D gene ambiguous. CDR1 is SGHTA, CDR2 FQGNSA, per germline. The CDR3 has 14 amino acids. V lost 2 bases to trimming and J lost 0 bases, with 7 bases between them. The CDR3 nucleotides read TGTGCCAGCAGCTTAAAGCAAGCTAACTATGGCTACACCTTC. Its protein product is CASSLKQANYGYTF.

This clonotype was detected many times. The chain combines TRBV2 with TRBJ2-7; weak D call: TRBD2 (6 bases). Germline CDR1 and CDR2: SNHLY and FYNNEI. This CDR3 is 15 amino acids long. The V gene lost 8 bases and the J gene lost 0 bases, with 17 bases spanning the gap. The CDR3 is CASRVGGYSSYEQYF. Written as DNA, the CDR3 is TGTGCCAGCCGAGTCGGGGGATATAGCTCCTACGAGCAGTACTTC. Full variable domain (remainder filled in from reference TRBV2 and TRBJ2-7): EPEVTQTPSHQVTQMGQEVILRCVPISNHLYFYWYRQILGQKVEFLVSFYNNEISEKSEIFDDQFSVERPDGSNFTLKIRSTKLEDSAMYFCASRVGGYSSYEQYFGPGTRLTVT.

A remark on this clonotype: At one boundary the junction diverges from the germline segment, which might be a read error. The V call is TRBV6-2 or TRBV6-3, the J call TRBJ2-1; 9 nucleotides agree with TRBD2. This CDR3 is built from 16 residues. The germline CDR1 and CDR2 sequences are MNHEY and SVGEGT. The CDR3 region is CASSGRAGGPNNERFF. The CDR3 coding sequence is TGTGCCAGCAGTGGAAGGGCGGGAGGGCCAAACAATGAGCGGTTCTTC.

In this sample, this clonotype turned up once. J is TRBJ2-2 and V is TRBV3-1, with D maybe TRBD2 (6 bases). CDR3 length: 15 residues. Germline V gene sequence: CDR1 LGHDT, CDR2 YNNKEL (reference sequence). Trimming took off 6 bases at V and 7 bases at J, with 18 bases between the two ends. CDR3 coding DNA: TGTGCCAGCAGTGAAGTGGGGGGAGCGGGCGGGGAGCTGTTTTTT. Translating it yields CASSEVGGAGGELFF.

This clonotype was observed at least ten times. The chain combines TRBV7-3 with TRBJ2-5; D remains ambiguous. V dropped 5 bases and J dropped 5 bases, with 15 bases sitting between them. In germline, CDR1 is SGHTA, CDR2 FQGTGA. CDR3 length: 14 amino acids. CDR3 nucleotide sequence: TGTGCCAGCAGCGTTATTAGTCCTCATGAGACCCAGTACTTC. It encodes CASSVISPHETQYF.

Ten or more counts support this clonotype. The chain couples TRBV7-2 to TRBJ1-1; D may be TRBD1 (6 bases). From germline, CDR1 is SGHTA and CDR2 FQGNSA. The ends were cut back, 0 bases at V and 2 bases at J, with 13 bases in the middle. The CDR3 contains 16 residues. The CDR3, as DNA: TGTGCCAGCAGCTTAGCGGGGGCGGGGGTTAACACTGAAGCTTTCTTT. This translates into CASSLAGAGVNTEAFF. Based on the CDR3 plus reference TRBV7-2 and TRBJ1-1, the full variable domain is GAGVSQSPSNKVTEKGKDVELRCDPISGHTALYWYRQSLGQGLEFLIYFQGNSAPDKSGLPSDRFSAERTGGSVSTLTIQRTQQEDSAVYLCASSLAGAGVNTEAFFGQGTRLTVV.

This clonotype came up many times. V and J are TRBV12-3 or TRBV12-4 and TRBJ1-3, with D uncertain. This CDR3 has 14 amino acids. Deletions cut 6 bases from V and 6 bases from J, with 15 bases between. The CDR3 region is CASSPPLYLNTIYF. The CDR3, as DNA: TGTGCCAGCAGCCCACCCCTATACTTAAACACCATATATTTT.